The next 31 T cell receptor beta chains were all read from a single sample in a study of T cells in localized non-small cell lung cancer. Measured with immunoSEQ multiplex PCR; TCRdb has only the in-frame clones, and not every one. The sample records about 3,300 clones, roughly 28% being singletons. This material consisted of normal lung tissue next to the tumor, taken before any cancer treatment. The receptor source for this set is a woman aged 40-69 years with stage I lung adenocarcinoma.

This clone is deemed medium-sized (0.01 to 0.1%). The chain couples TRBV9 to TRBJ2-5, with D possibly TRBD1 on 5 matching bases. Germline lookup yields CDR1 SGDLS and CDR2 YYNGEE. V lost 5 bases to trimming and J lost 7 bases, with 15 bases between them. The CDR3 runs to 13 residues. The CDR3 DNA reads TGTGCCAGCAGTGAAGGGGCCCCTGGGACCCAGTACTTC. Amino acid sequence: CASSEGAPGTQYF.

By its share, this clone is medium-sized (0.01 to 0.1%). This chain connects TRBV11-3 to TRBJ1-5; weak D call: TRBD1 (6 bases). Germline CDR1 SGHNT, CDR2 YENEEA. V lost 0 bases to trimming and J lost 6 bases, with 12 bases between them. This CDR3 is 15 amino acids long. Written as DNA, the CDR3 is TGTGCCAGCAGCTTAGAAGGGGGGCGTCGTCAGCCCCAGCATTTT. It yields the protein CASSLEGGRRQPQHF.

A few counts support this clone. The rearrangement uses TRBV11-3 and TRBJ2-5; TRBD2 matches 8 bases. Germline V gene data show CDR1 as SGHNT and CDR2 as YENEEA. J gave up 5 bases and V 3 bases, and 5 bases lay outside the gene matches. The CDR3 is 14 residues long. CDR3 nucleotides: TGTGCCAGCAGCTTTTGGACTAGCAGGGAGACCCAGTACTTC. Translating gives CASSFWTSRETQYF.

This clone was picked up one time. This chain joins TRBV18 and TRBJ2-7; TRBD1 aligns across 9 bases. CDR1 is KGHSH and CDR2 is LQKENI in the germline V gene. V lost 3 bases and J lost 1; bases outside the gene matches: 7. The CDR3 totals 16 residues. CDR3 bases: TGTGCCAGCTCACCCACCGCCGGGACAGGGTCCTACGAGCAGTACTTC. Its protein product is CASSPTAGTGSYEQYF.

As DNA, the CDR3 is TGCAGCGTTGTTCTTAGCGGGAGGGCCGACTACAATGAGCAGTTCTTC. Translating it yields CSVVLSGRADYNEQFF. The genes are TRBV29-1 and TRBJ2-1; 11 nucleotides line up with TRBD2. The CDR3 sequence is 16 residues long. The germline V gene encodes CDR1 SQVTM and CDR2 ANQGSEA. V lost 4 bases, J lost 3 bases, and 8 bases stayed unmatched.

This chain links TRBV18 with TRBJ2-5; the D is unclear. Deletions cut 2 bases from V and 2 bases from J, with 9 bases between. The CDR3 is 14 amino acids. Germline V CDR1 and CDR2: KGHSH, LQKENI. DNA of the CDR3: TGTGCCAGCTCACCAAGGTTCTTTCAAGAGACCCAGTACTTC. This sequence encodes CASSPRFFQETQYF.

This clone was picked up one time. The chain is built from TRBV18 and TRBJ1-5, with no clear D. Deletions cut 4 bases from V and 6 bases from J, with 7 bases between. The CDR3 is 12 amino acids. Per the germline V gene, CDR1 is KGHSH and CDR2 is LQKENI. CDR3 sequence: CASSLPGQPQHF. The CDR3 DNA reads TGTGCCAGCTCACTCCCTGGTCAGCCCCAGCATTTT.

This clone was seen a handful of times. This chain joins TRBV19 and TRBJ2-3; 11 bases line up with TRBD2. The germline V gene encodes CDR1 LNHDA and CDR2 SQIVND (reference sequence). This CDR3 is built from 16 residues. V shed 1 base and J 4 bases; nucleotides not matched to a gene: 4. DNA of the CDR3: TGTGCCAGTAGTATAGTCCGGACTAGCGGGCCAGATACGCAGTATTTT. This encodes CASSIVRTSGPDTQYF.

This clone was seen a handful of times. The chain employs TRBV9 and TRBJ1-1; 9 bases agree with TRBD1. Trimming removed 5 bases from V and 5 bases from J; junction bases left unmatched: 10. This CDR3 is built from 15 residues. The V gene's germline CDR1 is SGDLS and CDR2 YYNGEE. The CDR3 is CASSEAGTGWTEAFF. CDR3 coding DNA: TGTGCCAGCAGTGAAGCCGGGACAGGGTGGACTGAAGCTTTCTTT.

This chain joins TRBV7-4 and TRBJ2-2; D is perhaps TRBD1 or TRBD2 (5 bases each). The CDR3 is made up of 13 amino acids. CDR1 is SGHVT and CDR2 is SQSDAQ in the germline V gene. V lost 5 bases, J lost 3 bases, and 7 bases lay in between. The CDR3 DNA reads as TGTGCCAGCAGCGGGACGTACACCGGGGAGCTGTTTTTT. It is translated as CASSGTYTGELFF.

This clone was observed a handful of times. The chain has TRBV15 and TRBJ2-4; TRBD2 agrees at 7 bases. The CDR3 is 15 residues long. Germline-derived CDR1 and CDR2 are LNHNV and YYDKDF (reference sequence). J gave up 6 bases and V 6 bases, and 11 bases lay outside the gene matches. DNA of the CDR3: TGTGCCACCAGAATGGGGGGGATTGGAACAAACATTCAGTACTTC. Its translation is CATRMGGIGTNIQYF.

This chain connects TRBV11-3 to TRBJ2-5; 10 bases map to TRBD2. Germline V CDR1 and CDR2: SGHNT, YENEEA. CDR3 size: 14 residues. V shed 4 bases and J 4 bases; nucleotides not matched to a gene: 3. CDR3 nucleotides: TGTGCCAGCAGCTCTAGCGGGAGTGGAGAGACCCAGTACTTC. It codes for CASSSSGSGETQYF.

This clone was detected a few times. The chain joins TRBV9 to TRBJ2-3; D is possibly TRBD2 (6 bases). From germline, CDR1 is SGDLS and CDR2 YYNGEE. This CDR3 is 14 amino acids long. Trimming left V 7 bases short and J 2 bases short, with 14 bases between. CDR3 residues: CASGGRQPTDTQYF. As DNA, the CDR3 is TGTGCCAGCGGAGGGAGGCAGCCCACAGATACGCAGTATTTT.

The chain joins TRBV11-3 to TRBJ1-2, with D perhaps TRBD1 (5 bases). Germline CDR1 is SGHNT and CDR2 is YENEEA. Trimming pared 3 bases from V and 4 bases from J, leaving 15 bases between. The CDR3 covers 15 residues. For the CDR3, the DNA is TGTGCCAGCAGCTTCTGGCAGGGACGGGGCTATGGCTACACCTTC. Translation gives CASSFWQGRGYGYTF.

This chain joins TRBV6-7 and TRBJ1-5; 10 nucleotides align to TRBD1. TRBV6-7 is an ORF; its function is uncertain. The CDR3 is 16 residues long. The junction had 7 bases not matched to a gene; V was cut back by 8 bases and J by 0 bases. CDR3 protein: CASARQGAYSNQPQHF. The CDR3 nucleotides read TGTGCCAGCGCGAGACAGGGGGCCTATAGCAATCAGCCCCAGCATTTT.

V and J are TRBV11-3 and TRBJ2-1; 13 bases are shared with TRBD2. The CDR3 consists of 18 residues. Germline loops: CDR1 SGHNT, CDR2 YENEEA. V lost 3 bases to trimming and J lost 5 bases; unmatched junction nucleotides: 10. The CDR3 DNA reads TGTGCCAGCAGCTTGGTAGTACTAGCGGGGGGGCGAAACAATGAGCAGTTCTTC. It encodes CASSLVVLAGGRNNEQFF. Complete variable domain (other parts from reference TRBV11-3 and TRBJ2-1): EAGVVQSPRYKIIEKKQPVAFWCNPISGHNTLYWYLQNLGQGPELLIRYENEEAVDDSQLPKDRFSAERLKGVDSTLKIQPAELGDSAVYLCASSLVVLAGGRNNEQFFGPGTRLTVL.

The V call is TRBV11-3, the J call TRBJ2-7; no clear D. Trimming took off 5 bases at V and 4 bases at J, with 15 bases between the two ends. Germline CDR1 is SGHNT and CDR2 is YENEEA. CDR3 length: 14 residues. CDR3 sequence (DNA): TGTGCCAGCAGCCCGCGTCCAGTCAGATACGAGCAGTACTTC. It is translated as CASSPRPVRYEQYF.

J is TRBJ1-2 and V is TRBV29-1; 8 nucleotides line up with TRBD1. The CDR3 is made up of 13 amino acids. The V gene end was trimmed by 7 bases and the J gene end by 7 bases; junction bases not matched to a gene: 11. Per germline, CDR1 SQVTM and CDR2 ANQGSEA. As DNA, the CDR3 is TGCAGCGCCGACAGGGGACTCCTGTTTGGCTACACCTTC. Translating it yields CSADRGLLFGYTF.

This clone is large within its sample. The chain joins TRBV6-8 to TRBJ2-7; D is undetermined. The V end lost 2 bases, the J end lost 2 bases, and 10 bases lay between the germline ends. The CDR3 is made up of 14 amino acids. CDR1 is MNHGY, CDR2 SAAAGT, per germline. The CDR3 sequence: CASSYGGSPYEQYF. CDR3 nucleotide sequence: TGTGCCAGCAGTTACGGCGGCAGCCCCTACGAGCAGTACTTC.

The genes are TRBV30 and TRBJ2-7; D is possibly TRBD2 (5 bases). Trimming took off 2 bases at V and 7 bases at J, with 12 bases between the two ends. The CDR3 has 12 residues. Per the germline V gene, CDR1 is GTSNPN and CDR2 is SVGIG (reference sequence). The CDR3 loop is CAWSYGNREQYF. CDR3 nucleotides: TGTGCCTGGAGTTACGGGAATCGGGAGCAGTACTTC.

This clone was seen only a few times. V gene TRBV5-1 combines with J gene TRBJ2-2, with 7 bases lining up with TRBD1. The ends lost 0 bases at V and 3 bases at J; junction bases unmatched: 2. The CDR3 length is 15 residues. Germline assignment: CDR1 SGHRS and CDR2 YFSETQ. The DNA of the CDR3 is TGCGCCAGCAGCTTGGAGGGGGCGGACACCGGGGAGCTGTTTTTT. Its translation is CASSLEGADTGELFF.

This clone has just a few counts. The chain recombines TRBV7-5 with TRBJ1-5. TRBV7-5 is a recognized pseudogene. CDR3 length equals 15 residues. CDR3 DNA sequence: TGTGCCAGCAGCTTTAGTGGAGGGCCAGGACAGCCCCAGCATTTT. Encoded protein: CASSFSGGPGQPQHF.

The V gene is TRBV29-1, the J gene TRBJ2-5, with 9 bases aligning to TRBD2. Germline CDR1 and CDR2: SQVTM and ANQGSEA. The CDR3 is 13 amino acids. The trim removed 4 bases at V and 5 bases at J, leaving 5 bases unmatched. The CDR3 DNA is TGCAGCGTTGGGAGACTAGCGGAGGAGACCCAGTACTTC. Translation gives CSVGRLAEETQYF.

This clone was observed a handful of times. CDR3 amino acids: CASGLRGGTEAFF. In DNA form, the CDR3 reads TGTGCCAGCGGGTTGAGGGGCGGGACTGAAGCTTTCTTT. This chain joins TRBV12-5 and TRBJ1-1; possible D gene TRBD1, 5 bases. The CDR3 totals 13 residues. Looked up from germline, CDR1 is LGHNT and CDR2 is FRNRAP.

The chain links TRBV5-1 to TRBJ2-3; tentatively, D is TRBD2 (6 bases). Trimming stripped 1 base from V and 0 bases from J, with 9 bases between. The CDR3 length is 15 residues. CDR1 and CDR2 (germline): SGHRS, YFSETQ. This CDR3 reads CASSLRSGSTDTQYF. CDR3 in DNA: TGCGCCAGCAGCTTGAGGAGCGGGAGCACAGATACGCAGTATTTT.

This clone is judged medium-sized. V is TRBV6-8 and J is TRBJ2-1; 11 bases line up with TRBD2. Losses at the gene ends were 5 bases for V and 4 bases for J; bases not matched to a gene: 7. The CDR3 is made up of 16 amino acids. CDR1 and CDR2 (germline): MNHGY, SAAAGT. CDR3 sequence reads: CASSRLAGGGYNEQFF. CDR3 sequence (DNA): TGTGCCAGCAGTCGCCTAGCGGGGGGTGGGTACAATGAGCAGTTCTTC.

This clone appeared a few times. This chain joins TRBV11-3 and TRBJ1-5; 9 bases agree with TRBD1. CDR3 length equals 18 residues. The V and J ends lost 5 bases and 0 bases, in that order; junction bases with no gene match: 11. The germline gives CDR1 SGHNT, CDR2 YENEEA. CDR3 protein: CASSKGTGIFYSNQPQHF. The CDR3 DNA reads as TGTGCCAGCAGCAAGGGGACAGGGATTTTTTATAGCAATCAGCCCCAGCATTTT.

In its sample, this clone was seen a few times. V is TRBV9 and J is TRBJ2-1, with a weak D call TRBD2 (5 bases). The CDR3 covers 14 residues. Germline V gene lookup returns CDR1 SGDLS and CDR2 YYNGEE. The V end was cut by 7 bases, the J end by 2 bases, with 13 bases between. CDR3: CASHNGVAYNEQFF. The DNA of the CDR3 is TGTGCCAGCCACAACGGGGTGGCCTACAATGAGCAGTTCTTC.

In nucleotides, the CDR3 is TGTGCCAGCAGGACGACAGGCCAAGAGGCCCTCCACTTT. This translates into CASRTTGQEALHF. The rearrangement joins TRBV7-2 to TRBJ1-6, with TRBD1 as a possible D gene (6 bases). Trimming stripped 6 bases from V and 14 bases from J, with 17 bases between. Germline V CDR1 and CDR2: SGHTA, FQGNSA. The CDR3 extends over 13 amino acids.

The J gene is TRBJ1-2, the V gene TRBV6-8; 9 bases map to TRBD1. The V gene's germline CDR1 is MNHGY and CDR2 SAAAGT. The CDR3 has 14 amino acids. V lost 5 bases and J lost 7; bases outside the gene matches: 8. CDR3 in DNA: TGTGCCAGCAGTGGACAGGGGCCTGCGGGTGGCTACACCTTC. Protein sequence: CASSGQGPAGGYTF.

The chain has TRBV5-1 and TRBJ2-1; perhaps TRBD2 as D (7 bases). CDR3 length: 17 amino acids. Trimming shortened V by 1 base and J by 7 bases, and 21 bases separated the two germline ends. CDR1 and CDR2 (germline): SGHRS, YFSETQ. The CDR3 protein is CASSLWGGPRGLNEQFF. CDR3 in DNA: TGCGCCAGCAGCTTGTGGGGGGGGCCCCGCGGTTTAAATGAGCAGTTCTTC.